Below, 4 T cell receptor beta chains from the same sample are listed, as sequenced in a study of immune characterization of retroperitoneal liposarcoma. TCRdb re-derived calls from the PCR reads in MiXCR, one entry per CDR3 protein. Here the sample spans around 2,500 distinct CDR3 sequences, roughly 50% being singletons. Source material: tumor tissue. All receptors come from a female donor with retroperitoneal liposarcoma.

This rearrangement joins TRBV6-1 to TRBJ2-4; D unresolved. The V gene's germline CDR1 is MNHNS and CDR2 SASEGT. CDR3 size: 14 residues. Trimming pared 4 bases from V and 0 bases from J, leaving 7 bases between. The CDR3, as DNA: TGTGCCAGCAGTGGAGAGCTAGCCAAAAACATTCAGTACTTC. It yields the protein CASSGELAKNIQYF.

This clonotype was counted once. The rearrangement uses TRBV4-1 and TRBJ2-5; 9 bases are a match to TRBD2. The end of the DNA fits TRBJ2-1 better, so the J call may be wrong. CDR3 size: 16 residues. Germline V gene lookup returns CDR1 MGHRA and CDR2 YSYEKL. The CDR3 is CASSQALAGLDDEQFF. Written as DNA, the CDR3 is TGCGCCAGCAGCCAAGCTCTAGCGGGGCTAGACGATGAGCAGTTCTTC.

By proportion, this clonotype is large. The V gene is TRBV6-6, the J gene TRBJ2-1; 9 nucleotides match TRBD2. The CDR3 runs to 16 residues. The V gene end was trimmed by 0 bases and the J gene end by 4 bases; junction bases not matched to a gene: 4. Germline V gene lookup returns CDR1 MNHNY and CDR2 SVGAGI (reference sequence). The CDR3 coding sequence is TGTGCCAGCAGTTACTCGCCGACTAGCGGTTACAATGAGCAGTTCTTC. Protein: CASSYSPTSGYNEQFF.

The DNA of the CDR3 is TGTGCCAGCAGTGAATTGCTCGGGAACGACAATGAGCAGTTCTTC. As protein: CASSELLGNDNEQFF. This chain connects TRBV6-1 to TRBJ2-1; a possible D gene is TRBD2 (5 bases). Germline CDR1 MNHNS, CDR2 SASEGT. V was trimmed by 2 bases and J by 5 bases, leaving 13 bases between them. The CDR3 totals 15 residues.